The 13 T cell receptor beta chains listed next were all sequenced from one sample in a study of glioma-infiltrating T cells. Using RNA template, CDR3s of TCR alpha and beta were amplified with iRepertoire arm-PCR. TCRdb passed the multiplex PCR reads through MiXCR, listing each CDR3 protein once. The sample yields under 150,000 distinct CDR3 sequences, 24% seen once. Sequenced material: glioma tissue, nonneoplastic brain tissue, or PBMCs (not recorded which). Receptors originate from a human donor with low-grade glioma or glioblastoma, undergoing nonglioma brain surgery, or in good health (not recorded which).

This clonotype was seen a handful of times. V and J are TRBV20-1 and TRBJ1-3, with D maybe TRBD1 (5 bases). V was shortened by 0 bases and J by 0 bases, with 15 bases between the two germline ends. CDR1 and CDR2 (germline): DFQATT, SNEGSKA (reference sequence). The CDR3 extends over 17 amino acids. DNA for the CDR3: TGCAGTGCTAGAGATTGGGGCAGCGGCGACTCTGGAAACACCATATATTTT. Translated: CSARDWGSGDSGNTIYF.

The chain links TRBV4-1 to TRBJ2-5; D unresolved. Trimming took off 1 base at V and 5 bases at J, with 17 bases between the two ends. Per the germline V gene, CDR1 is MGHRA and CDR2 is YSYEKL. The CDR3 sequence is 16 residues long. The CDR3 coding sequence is TGCGCCAGCAGCCAAGGCTGGGCAGTCAACGGCGAGACCCAGTACTTC. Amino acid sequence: CASSQGWAVNGETQYF.

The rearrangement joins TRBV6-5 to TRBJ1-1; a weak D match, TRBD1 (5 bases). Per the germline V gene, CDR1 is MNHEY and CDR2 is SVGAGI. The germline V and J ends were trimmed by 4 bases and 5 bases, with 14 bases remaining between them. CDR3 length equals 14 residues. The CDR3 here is CASSSSGRGTEAFF. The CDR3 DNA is TGTGCCAGCAGTTCGTCAGGTCGGGGGACTGAAGCTTTCTTT.

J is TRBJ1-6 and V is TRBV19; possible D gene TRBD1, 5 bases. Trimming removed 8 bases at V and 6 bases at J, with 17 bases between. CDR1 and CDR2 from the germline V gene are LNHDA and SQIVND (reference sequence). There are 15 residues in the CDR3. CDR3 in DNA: TGTGCCAGTGGCCCCGGACAATCGGGTAATTCACCCCTCCACTTT. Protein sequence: CASGPGQSGNSPLHF.

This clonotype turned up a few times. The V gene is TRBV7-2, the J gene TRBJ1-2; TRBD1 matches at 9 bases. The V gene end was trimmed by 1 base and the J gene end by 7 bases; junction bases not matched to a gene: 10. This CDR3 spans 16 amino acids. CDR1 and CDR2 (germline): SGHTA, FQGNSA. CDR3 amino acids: CASSLEGTGIFGGYTF. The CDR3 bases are TGTGCCAGCAGCTTAGAGGGGACAGGGATCTTCGGTGGCTACACCTTC. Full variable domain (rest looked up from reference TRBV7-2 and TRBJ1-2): GAGVSQSPSNKVTEKGKDVELRCDPISGHTALYWYRQSLGQGLEFLIYFQGNSAPDKSGLPSDRFSAERTGGSVSTLTIQRTQQEDSAVYLCASSLEGTGIFGGYTFGSGTRLTVV.

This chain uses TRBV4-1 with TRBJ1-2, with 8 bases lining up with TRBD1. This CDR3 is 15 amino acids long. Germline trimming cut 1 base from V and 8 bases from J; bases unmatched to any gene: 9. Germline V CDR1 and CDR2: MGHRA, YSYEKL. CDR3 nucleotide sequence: TGCGCCAGCAGCCAAGCTATCAGGGGGCTGCGGGGCTACACCTTC. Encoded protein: CASSQAIRGLRGYTF.

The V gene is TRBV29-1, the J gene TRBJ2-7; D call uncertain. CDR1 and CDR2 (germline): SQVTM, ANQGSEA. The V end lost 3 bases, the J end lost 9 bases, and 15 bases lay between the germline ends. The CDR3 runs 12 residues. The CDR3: CSVDDGELGQYV. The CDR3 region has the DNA TGCAGCGTTGACGACGGCGAGCTCGGGCAGTACGTC.

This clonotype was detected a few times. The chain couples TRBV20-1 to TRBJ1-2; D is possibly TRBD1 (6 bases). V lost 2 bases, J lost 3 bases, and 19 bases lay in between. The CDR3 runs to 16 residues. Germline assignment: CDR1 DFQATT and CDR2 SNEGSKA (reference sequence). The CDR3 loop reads CSARPQGWGVDYGYTF. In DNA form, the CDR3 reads TGCAGTGCTAGACCACAGGGATGGGGAGTCGACTATGGCTACACCTTC.

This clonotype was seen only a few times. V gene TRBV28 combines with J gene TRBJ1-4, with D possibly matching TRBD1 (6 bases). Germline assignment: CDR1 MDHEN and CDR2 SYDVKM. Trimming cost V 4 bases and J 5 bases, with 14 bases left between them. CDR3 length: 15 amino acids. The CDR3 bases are TGTGCCAGCAGTTCCCTGACAGGCCCAAATGAAAAACTGTTTTTT. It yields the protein CASSSLTGPNEKLFF.

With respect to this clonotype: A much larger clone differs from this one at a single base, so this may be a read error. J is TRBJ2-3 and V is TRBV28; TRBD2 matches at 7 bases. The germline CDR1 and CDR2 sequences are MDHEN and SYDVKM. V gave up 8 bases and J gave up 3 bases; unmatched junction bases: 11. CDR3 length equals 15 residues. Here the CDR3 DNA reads TGTGCCAGCCGGACCCGAAGAGCGGGGACAGATACGCAGTATTTT. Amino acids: CASRTRRAGTDTQYF.

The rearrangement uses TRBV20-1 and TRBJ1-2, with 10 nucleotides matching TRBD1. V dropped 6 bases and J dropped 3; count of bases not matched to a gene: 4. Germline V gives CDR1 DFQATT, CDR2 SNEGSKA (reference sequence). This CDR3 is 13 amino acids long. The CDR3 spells CSASTGGDYGYTF. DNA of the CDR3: TGCAGTGCCTCGACAGGGGGCGACTATGGCTACACCTTC.

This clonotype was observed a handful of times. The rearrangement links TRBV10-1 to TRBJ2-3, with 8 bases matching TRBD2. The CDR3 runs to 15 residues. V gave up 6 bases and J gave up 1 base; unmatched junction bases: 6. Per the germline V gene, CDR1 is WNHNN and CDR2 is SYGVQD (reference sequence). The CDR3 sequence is CASSESGGGTDTQYF. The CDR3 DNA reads TGCGCCAGCAGCGAAAGCGGGGGAGGCACAGATACGCAGTATTTT.

The CDR3 DNA sequence: TGCGCCAGCGCAACGGTTAGGTATTCACCCCTCCACTTT. It translates to CASATVRYSPLHF. V is TRBV4-1 and J is TRBJ1-6; the D is unclear. V shed 8 bases and J shed 8 bases, with 13 bases lying between them. The CDR3 runs to 13 residues. Germline V gives CDR1 MGHRA, CDR2 YSYEKL.